These T cell receptor beta chains were read from a single sample in a study of OX40 agonist ivuxolimab in advanced cancers. Sequenced by immunoSEQ multiplex PCR; TCRdb stores in-frame clones only, minus some. The sample lists about 50,000 clones, roughly 80% seen once, with 3% to 5% in the top ten. The input for sequencing was CD4+ or CD8+ T cells sorted from blood, taken in a trial of the OX40 agonist ivuxolimab. The origin of the receptors is an adult with an advanced solid tumor such as melanoma, head and neck, liver or kidney cancer. The CDR3 runs from the conserved cysteine through the conserved F or W. D genes are given only for firm matches. Clone sizes are given selectively: once, few, many, or a class where the clone is expanded.

CDR3: CASSFDQGRGQPQHF
DNA: TGCGCCAGCAGCTTTGACCAGGGGAGAGGTCAGCCCCAGCATTTT
V: TRBV5-1
size: NA
J: TRBJ1-5
D: NA

CDR3: CASSMDLDLEAFF
DNA: TGTGCCAGTAGTATGGACCTGGATCTAGAAGCTTTCTTT
V: TRBV19
size: NA
J: TRBJ1-1
D: NA

CDR3: CAWREGGSGNEQFF
DNA: TGTGCCTGGAGGGAGGGAGGCTCGGGCAATGAGCAGTTCTTC
V: TRBV30
size: NA
J: TRBJ2-1
D: NA

CDR3: CASRSGTTGELFF
DNA: TGTGCCAGCAGATCAGGGACCACCGGGGAGCTGTTTTTT
V: TRBV7-2
size: NA
J: TRBJ2-2
D: NA

CDR3: CASSYQGPHYEQYF
DNA: TGTGCCAGCAGTTACCAGGGTCCACACTACGAGCAGTACTTC
V: TRBV27
size: once
J: TRBJ2-7
D: NA

CDR3: CASSTGTAGRDTQYF
DNA: TGTGCCAGTAGTACCGGGACCGCAGGCAGAGATACGCAGTATTTT
V: TRBV19
size: NA
J: TRBJ2-3
D: NA

CDR3: CASKLTGDYGYTF
DNA: TGTGCCAGCAAACTTACAGGCGACTATGGCTACACCTTC
V: TRBV6-6
size: NA
J: TRBJ1-2
D: NA

CDR3: CASSGGQAEQYF
DNA: TGTGCCAGCAGTGGGGGACAGGCCGAGCAGTACTTC
V: TRBV6-1
size: NA
J: TRBJ2-7
D: TRBD1

CDR3: CASARTSSTDTQYF
DNA: TGTGCCAGCGCCCGGACTAGCAGCACAGATACGCAGTATTTT
V: TRBV6-1
size: NA
J: TRBJ2-3
D: TRBD2

CDR3: CASSLKGWVGYGYTF
DNA: TGTGCCAGCAGTTTGAAGGGATGGGTTGGGTATGGCTACACCTTC
V: TRBV28
size: NA
J: TRBJ1-2
D: NA

CDR3: CASRGGAGDYGYTF
DNA: TGTGCCAGCAGGGGAGGGGCGGGGGACTATGGCTACACCTTC
V: TRBV5-4
size: NA
J: TRBJ1-2
D: NA

CDR3: CASSFYGSTGLPSTDTQYF
DNA: TGTGCCAGCAGTTTTTACGGTTCGACAGGATTGCCTAGCACAGATACGCAGTATTTT
V: TRBV27
size: NA
J: TRBJ2-3
D: NA

CDR3: CASSYDRGGSPLHF
DNA: TGCGCCAGCAGCTACGACAGGGGAGGATCACCCCTCCACTTT
V: TRBV5-1
size: NA
J: TRBJ1-6
D: TRBD1

CDR3: CASSLRNEKLFF
DNA: TGTGCCAGCAGTTTACGCAATGAAAAACTGTTTTTT
V: TRBV28
size: NA
J: TRBJ1-4
D: NA

CDR3: CASSYQSKPEFF
DNA: TGTGCCAGCAGCTACCAGTCCAAACCGGAGTTCTTC
V: TRBV5-4
size: NA
J: TRBJ2-1
D: NA

CDR3: CASSWDRGRYGYTF
DNA: TGTGCCAGCAGTTGGGACAGGGGACGCTATGGCTACACCTTC
V: TRBV5-4
size: NA
J: TRBJ1-2
D: TRBD1

CDR3: CAWSLASGNTIYF
DNA: TGTGCCTGGAGTCTGGCCTCTGGAAACACCATATATTTT
V: TRBV30
size: NA
J: TRBJ1-3
D: NA

CDR3: CASSLARDQLTDTQYF
DNA: TGTGCCAGCAGCTTGGCGCGGGACCAACTCACAGATACGCAGTATTTT
V: TRBV7-9
size: NA
J: TRBJ2-3
D: NA

CDR3: CASFRTGAPNYGYTF
DNA: TGTGCCAGCTTCAGAACAGGGGCACCTAACTATGGCTACACCTTC
V: TRBV18
size: NA
J: TRBJ1-2
D: TRBD1

CDR3: CASRWRGGSPLHF
DNA: TGTGCCAGCAGATGGAGGGGGGGTTCACCCCTCCACTTT
V: TRBV27
size: NA
J: TRBJ1-6
D: NA

CDR3: CASSLAPRTGYYEQYF
DNA: TGTGCCAGCAGTCTGGCCCCCAGGACAGGATACTACGAGCAGTACTTC
V: TRBV5-5
size: NA
J: TRBJ2-7
D: TRBD1

CDR3: CASSLGGVEQYF
DNA: TGTGCCAGCAGCTTAGGAGGGGTCGAGCAGTACTTC
V: TRBV11-2
size: NA
J: TRBJ2-7
D: NA

CDR3: CATHRDLNSPLHF
DNA: TGTGCCACCCACCGGGACCTAAATTCACCCCTCCACTTT
V: TRBV27
size: NA
J: TRBJ1-6
D: NA